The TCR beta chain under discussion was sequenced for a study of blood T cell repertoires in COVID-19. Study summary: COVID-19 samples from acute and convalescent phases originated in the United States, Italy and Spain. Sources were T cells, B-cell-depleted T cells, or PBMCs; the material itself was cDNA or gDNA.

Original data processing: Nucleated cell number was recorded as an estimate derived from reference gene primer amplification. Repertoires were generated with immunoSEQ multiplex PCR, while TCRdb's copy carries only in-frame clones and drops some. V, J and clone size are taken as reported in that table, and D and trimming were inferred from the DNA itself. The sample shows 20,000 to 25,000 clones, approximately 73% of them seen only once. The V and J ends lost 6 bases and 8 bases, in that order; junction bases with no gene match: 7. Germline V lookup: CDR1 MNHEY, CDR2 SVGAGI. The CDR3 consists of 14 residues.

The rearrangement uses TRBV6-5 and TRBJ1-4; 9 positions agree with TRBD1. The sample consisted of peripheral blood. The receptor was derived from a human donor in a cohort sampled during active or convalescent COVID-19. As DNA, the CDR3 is TGTGCCAGCAGCTCCCGGGACAGGGTCGAAAAACTGTTTTTT. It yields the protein CASSSRDRVEKLFF.